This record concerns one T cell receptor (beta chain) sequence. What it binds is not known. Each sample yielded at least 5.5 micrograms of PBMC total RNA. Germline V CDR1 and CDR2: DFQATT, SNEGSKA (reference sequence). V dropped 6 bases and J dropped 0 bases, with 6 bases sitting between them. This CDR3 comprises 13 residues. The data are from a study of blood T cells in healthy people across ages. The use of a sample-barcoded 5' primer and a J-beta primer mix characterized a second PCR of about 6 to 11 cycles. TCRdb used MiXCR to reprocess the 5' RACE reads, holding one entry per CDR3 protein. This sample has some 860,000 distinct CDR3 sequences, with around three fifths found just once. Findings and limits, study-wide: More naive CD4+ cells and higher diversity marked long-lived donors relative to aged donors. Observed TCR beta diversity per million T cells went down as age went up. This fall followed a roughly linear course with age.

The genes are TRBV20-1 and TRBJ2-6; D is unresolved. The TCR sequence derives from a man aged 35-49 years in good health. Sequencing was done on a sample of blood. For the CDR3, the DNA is TGCAGTGCAACACCCTCTGGGGCCAACGTCCTGACTTTC. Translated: CSATPSGANVLTF.